These 18 T cell receptor beta chains were sequenced from one sample in a study of OX40 agonist ivuxolimab in advanced cancers. The data were produced by immunoSEQ multiplex PCR, yet TCRdb's version contains in-frame clones alone and is incomplete. The sample consists of about 83,000 clones, roughly 84% of them appearing once. Sequencing was performed on CD4+ or CD8+ T cells sorted from blood, taken in a trial of the OX40 agonist ivuxolimab. The receptors here all came from an adult with an advanced solid tumor such as melanoma, head and neck, liver or kidney cancer.

In its sample, this clone was seen once. The chain carries TRBV19 and TRBJ2-1; D perhaps matches TRBD2 (5 bases). The CDR3 is 15 amino acids. With 5 bases removed from V and 2 bases from J, the gap between germline ends came to 13 bases. Germline loops: CDR1 LNHDA, CDR2 SQIVND (reference sequence). CDR3 residues: CASSQPIGAYNEQFF. The CDR3 DNA sequence: TGTGCCAGTAGTCAACCAATCGGGGCCTACAATGAGCAGTTCTTC.

The chain recombines TRBV7-8 with TRBJ1-6; 8 nucleotides line up with TRBD1. CDR3 length: 17 residues. Germline V gives CDR1 SGHVS, CDR2 FQNEAQ. V lost 1 base to trimming and J lost 10 bases; unmatched junction nucleotides: 12. In nucleotides, the CDR3 is TGTGCCAGCAGCTTAGTCCCGCGGACAGGGTCGAAATCACCCCTCCACTTT. Translating gives CASSLVPRTGSKSPLHF.

The genes are TRBV5-1 and TRBJ1-1; D is ambiguous. CDR1 and CDR2 (germline): SGHRS, YFSETQ. The CDR3 totals 14 residues. Trimming shortened V by 2 bases and J by 0 bases, and 8 bases separated the two germline ends. DNA for the CDR3: TGCGCCAGCAGCTTCGACGGAATGAACACTGAAGCTTTCTTT. Protein product: CASSFDGMNTEAFF.

The gene calls are TRBV11-2 and TRBJ2-2; 10 bases are shared with TRBD2. V trimming: 1 base; J trimming: 5 bases; junction bases outside the gene matches: 1. The CDR3 runs 15 residues. Germline V gene lookup returns CDR1 SGHAT and CDR2 FQNNGV. The CDR3 nucleotides read TGTGCCAGCAGCTTAGTAGCGGGAGGTACCGGGGAGCTGTTTTTT. Translated: CASSLVAGGTGELFF.

The J gene is TRBJ1-2, the V gene TRBV5-4; tentatively, D is TRBD1 (6 bases). Per the germline V gene, CDR1 is SGHNT and CDR2 is YYREEE (reference sequence). This CDR3 comprises 13 residues. Trimming removed 4 bases from V and 8 bases from J, with 15 bases in between. The CDR3 DNA reads as TGTGCCAGCAGCCGCGGGGGGGCAAAGGGCTACACCTTC. Residues: CASSRGGAKGYTF.

This CDR3 reads CASSVEGDYGYTF. The CDR3, as DNA: TGTGCCAGCAGCGTGGAGGGGGACTATGGCTACACCTTC. The chain combines TRBV9 with TRBJ1-2, with TRBD1 as a possible D gene (6 bases). Trimming left V 2 bases short and J 3 bases short, with 8 bases between. CDR1 and CDR2 from the germline V gene are SGDLS and YYNGEE. The CDR3 runs to 13 residues.

The chain couples TRBV6-1 to TRBJ2-7; D gene uncertain. CDR3 length equals 13 residues. V shed 0 bases and J shed 4 bases, with 7 bases lying between them. CDR1 is MNHNS and CDR2 is SASEGT in the germline V gene. The CDR3 here is CASSEATRYEQYF. The CDR3 coding sequence is TGTGCCAGCAGTGAAGCGACCAGATACGAGCAGTACTTC.

The chain recombines TRBV30 with TRBJ2-5, with D unresolved. V lost 2 bases to trimming and J lost 5 bases, with 15 bases between them. The CDR3 is 14 amino acids. The germline V gene encodes CDR1 GTSNPN and CDR2 SVGIG (reference sequence). The CDR3 here is CAWSRLQLTETQYF. The CDR3 DNA reads TGTGCCTGGAGTCGATTGCAGTTGACGGAGACCCAGTACTTC.

The chain uses TRBV6-6 and TRBJ2-3; a possible D gene is TRBD1 (6 bases). CDR3 size: 14 residues. Germline V CDR1 and CDR2: MNHNY, SVGAGI (reference sequence). V shed 7 bases and J shed 0 bases, with 11 bases lying between them. The CDR3 nucleotides read TGTGCCAGCACGAGGGGGTCTAGCACAGATACGCAGTATTTT. It translates to CASTRGSSTDTQYF.

The V gene is TRBV5-1, the J gene TRBJ2-2; D is unresolved. Trimming shortened V by 6 bases and J by 7 bases, and 10 bases separated the two germline ends. Germline-derived CDR1 and CDR2 are SGHRS and YFSETQ. The CDR3 covers 12 residues. CDR3 loop: CASNPLGGELFF. The CDR3, as DNA: TGCGCCAGCAACCCTTTGGGCGGGGAGCTGTTTTTT.

The V call is TRBV7-6, the J call TRBJ2-5, with 7 bases that match TRBD2. The CDR3 is 15 residues long. V shed 5 bases, J shed 2 bases, and the junction held 8 bases outside the gene matches. Germline V gene sequence: CDR1 SGHVS, CDR2 FNYEAQ. The CDR3 nucleotides are TGTGCCAGCAGCAACCGACTAGCAGAACAAGAGACCCAGTACTTC. The encoded protein is CASSNRLAEQETQYF.

The V call is TRBV11-3, the J call TRBJ2-5, with 8 bases that match TRBD1. This CDR3 is 20 amino acids long. The V segment lost 0 bases and the J segment 2 bases; nucleotides outside the gene matches: 17. CDR1 and CDR2 (germline): SGHNT, YENEEA. For the CDR3, the DNA is TGTGCCAGCAGCTTAGATCACCCGACAGGGGACGCGAAAGATCAAGAGACCCAGTACTTC. Translated: CASSLDHPTGDAKDQETQYF.

The chain is built from TRBV6-1 and TRBJ1-2; TRBD1 matches 7 bases. Germline V CDR1 and CDR2: MNHNS, SASEGT. The CDR3 length is 14 residues. J lost 8 bases, V lost 8 bases, and 14 bases had no gene match. The chain's CDR3 is CASGDSLGRRGYTF. CDR3 DNA sequence: TGTGCCAGCGGGGACAGTTTGGGCCGTCGAGGCTACACCTTC.

A few counts support this clone. CDR3: CASSPSRGGGRADTQYF. The CDR3, as DNA: TGTGCCAGCTCACCCTCTCGAGGGGGGGGCAGGGCAGATACGCAGTATTTT. V usage is TRBV18 and J usage is TRBJ2-3, with D possibly matching TRBD2 (7 bases). This CDR3 has 17 residues. The ends were cut back, 3 bases at V and 4 bases at J, with 20 bases in the middle. CDR1 and CDR2 (germline): KGHSH, LQKENI.

For this clone: Mismatch with germline at one junction end may stem from a read error. The V and J genes are TRBV27 and TRBJ2-1; D may correspond to TRBD1 or TRBD2 (5 bases each). Per germline, CDR1 MNHEY and CDR2 SMNVEV (reference sequence). This CDR3 has 16 residues. CDR3 region: CASSLQGSTDYHNYVF. DNA for the CDR3: TGTGCCAGCAGTTTACAGGGAAGTACCGACTACCACAACTATGTCTTC.

This chain connects TRBV6-5 to TRBJ2-7; 7 nucleotides align to TRBD1. Germline V lookup: CDR1 MNHEY, CDR2 SVGAGI. The CDR3 is made up of 15 amino acids. Germline trimming cut 6 bases from V and 4 bases from J; bases unmatched to any gene: 12. This CDR3 is CASSLRTGGRYEQYF. CDR3 nucleotides: TGTGCCAGCAGCCTCCGGACAGGCGGTCGTTACGAGCAGTACTTC.

This chain connects TRBV5-8 to TRBJ1-3; D is ambiguous. The germline V gene encodes CDR1 SGHTS and CDR2 YDEGEE. Trimming removed 2 bases at V and 2 bases at J, with 8 bases between. The CDR3 consists of 14 residues. The CDR3 region is CASSFPPTGNTIYF. In DNA, the CDR3 is TGTGCCAGCAGCTTCCCTCCAACTGGAAACACCATATATTTT.

In its sample, this clone was seen once. The rearrangement links TRBV7-2 to TRBJ2-5; D gene uncertain. Germline values: CDR1 SGHTA, CDR2 FQGNSA. The CDR3 length is 11 residues. Between the trimmed V and J ends, which lost 2 bases and 5 bases, there was a span of 3 bases. Here the CDR3 reads CASSLKETQYF. CDR3 DNA: TGTGCCAGCAGCTTAAAGGAGACCCAGTACTTC.